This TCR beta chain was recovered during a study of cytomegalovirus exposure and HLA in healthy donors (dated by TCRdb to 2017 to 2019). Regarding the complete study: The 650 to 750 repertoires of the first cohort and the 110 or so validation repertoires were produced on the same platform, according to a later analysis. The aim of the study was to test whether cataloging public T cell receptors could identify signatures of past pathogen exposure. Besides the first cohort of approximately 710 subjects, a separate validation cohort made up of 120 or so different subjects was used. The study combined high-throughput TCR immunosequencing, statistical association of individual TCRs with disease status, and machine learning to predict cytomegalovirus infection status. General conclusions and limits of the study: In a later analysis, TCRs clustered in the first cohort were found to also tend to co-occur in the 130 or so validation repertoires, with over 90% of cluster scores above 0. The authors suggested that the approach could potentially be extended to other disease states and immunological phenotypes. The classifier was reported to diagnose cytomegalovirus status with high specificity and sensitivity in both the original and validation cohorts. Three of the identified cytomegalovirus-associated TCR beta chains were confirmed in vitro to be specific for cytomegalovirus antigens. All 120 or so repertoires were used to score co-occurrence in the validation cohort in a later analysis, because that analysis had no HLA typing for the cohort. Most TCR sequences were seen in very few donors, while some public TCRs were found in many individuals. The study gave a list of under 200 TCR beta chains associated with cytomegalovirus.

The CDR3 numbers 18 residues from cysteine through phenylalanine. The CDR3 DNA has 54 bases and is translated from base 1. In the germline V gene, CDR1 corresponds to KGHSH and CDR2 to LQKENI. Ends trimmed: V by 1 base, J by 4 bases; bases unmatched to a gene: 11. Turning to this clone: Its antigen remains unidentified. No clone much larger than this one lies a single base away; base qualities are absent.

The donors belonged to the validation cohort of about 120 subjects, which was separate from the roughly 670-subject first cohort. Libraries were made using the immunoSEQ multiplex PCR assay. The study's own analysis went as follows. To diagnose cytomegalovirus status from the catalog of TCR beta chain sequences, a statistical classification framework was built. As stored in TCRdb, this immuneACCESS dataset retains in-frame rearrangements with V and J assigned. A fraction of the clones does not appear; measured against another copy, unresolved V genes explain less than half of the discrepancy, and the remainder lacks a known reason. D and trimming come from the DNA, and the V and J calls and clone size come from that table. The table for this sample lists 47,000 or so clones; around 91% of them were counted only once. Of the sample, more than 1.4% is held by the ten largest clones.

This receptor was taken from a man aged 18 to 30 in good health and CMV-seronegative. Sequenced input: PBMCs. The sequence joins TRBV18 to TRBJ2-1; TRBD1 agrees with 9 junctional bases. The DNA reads TGTGCCAGCTCACCACTGTCCCTGCGACAGGGGGGGTACAATGAGCAGTTCTTC. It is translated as CASSPLSLRQGGYNEQFF.